This entry describes one T cell receptor beta chain. Its specific antigen is unknown. Qualities for individual bases were not recorded, and no much larger clone is one base off. Instrument used: Illumina HiSeq 1500. The raw public data were reprocessed by TCRdb itself: fastp quality trimming at Q25, MiXCR clonotype calling, in-frame beta chains only. Rows merge per CDR3 protein into single entries with the most common DNA and genes. The sample table holds 250,000 or so distinct CDR3 sequences, of which approximately 8.3% were seen once. Over 12% of the sample lies in the top ten. The data are from a study of T cell repertoires in cytomegalovirus infection (dated by TCRdb to the late 2010s). Notes on the research overall: The HLA type of each donor mattered for the analysis, because public TCR beta signatures pointed to carriage of CMV infection along with the matching HLA type.

The investigation overall reported the following: In the ex vivo response, HLA-C-restricted CMV-specific TCR beta clonotypes were dominant, and in two of eight donors the single most frequent clonotype came from this HLA-C-restricted group. In both this cohort and an independent roughly 350-donor cohort, the cumulative frequency of public TCR beta family members distinguished carriers of CMV infection plus the relevant HLA type.

Sequences were obtained from PBMCs. The sequence came from a human donor in good health (CMV status not recorded). Some clones in this sample may be carry-over from other donors' samples.

The nucleotide sequence reads TGTGCCACCCTCGGGGGGGGCACAGATACGCAGTATTTT. Translated, this is CATLGGGTDTQYF. The V gene is TRBV28 and the J gene is TRBJ2-3, with 8 bases matching TRBD2. The germline V gene supplies CDR1 MDHEN and CDR2 SYDVKM. The CDR3 covers 13 residues, taking in both the cysteine and the phenylalanine. The kept DNA is CDR3 alone, 39 bases in frame from the first base. Trimmed from V: 10 bases; trimmed from J: 1 base; junction bases lacking a gene match: 4.